This T cell receptor (beta chain) was obtained from a study of blood T cell repertoires in COVID-19. In the study overall: Spain, Italy and the United States supplied samples that represented acute and convalescent COVID-19. Sources were T cells, B-cell-depleted T cells, or PBMCs; the material itself was cDNA or gDNA.

The CDR3 consists of 15 residues. Germline trimming cut 3 bases from V and 4 bases from J; bases unmatched to any gene: 7. CDR1 and CDR2 (germline): SGHVS, FNYEAQ. Original data processing: From reference gene primer amplification, estimates of nucleated cell counts were derived. Method: immunoSEQ multiplex PCR; TCRdb's copy keeps in-frame clones and lacks some. The DNA gave D and trimming, while V, J and clone size come from that table. The profile shows around 200,000 clones, roughly 88% of them singletons. Input material: peripheral blood. This receptor was taken from a woman at least 80 years old with acute or convalescent COVID-19. The chain couples TRBV7-6 to TRBJ1-2; 8 bases fit TRBD1. CDR3 sequence: CASSFRTGIGYGYTF. DNA of the CDR3: TGTGCCAGCAGCTTTAGGACAGGGATAGGCTATGGCTACACCTTC.